The sequence of this TCR beta chain was determined in a study of blood T cells in healthy people across ages. Using a J-beta primer mix together with a sample-barcoded 5' primer, a second PCR was run for roughly 7 to 11 cycles. Every single cDNA molecule received a tag from a template-switch adaptor with 12 random nucleotides. MiXCR, run by TCRdb on the 5' RACE reads, gives a single entry per CDR3 protein. The sample shows almost 800,000 distinct CDR3 sequences, roughly 64% of them seen only once. In this sample, this clonotype turned up a few times. This TCR was sampled from a man aged 25 to 45 in good health. The source material was blood.

CDR3 loop: CASSLAERGSPLHF. For the CDR3, the DNA is TGTGCCAGCAGTTTAGCGGAGAGGGGTTCACCCCTCCACTTT. V and J are TRBV12-3 or TRBV12-4 and TRBJ1-6; D perhaps matches TRBD1 (5 bases). Deletions cut 0 bases from V and 9 bases from J, with 9 bases between. The CDR3 is made up of 14 amino acids.